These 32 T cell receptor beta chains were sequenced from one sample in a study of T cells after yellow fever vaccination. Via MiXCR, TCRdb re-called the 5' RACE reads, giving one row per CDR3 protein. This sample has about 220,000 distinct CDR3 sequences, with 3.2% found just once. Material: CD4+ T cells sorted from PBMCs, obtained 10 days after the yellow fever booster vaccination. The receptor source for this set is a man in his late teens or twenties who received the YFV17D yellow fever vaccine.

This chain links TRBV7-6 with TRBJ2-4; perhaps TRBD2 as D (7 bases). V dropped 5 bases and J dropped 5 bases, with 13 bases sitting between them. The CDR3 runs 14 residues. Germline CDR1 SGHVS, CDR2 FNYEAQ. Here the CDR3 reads CASSLQGGQNIQYF. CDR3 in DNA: TGTGCCAGCAGCCTACAGGGAGGGCAAAACATTCAGTACTTC.

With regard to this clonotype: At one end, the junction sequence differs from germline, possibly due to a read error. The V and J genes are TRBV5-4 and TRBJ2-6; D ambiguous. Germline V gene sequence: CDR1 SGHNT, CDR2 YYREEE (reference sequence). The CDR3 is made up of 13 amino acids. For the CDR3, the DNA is TGTGCCAGCAGGTGGTCTGAGGCCAACGTCCTGACTTTC. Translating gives CASRWSEANVLTF.

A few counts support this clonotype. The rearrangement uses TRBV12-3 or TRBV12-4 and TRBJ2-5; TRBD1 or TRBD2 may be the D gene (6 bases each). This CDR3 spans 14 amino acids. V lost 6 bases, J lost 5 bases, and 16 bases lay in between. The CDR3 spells CASRGGGRSETQYF. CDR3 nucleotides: TGTGCCAGCAGAGGAGGGGGGCGCTCGGAGACCCAGTACTTC.

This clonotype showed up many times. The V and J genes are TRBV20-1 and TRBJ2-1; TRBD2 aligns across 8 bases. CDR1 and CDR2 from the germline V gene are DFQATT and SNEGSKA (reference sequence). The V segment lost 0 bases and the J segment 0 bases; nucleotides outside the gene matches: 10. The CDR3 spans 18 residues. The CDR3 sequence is CSARDSGGGRSSYNEQFF. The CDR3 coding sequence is TGCAGTGCTAGAGATAGCGGCGGGGGGCGATCCTCCTACAATGAGCAGTTCTTC.

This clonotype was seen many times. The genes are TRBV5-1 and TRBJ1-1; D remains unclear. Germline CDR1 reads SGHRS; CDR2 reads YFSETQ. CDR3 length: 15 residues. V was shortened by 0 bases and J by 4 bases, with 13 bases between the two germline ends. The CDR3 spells CASSLDGPPITEAFF. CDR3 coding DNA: TGCGCCAGCAGCTTGGATGGGCCGCCCATCACTGAAGCTTTCTTT.

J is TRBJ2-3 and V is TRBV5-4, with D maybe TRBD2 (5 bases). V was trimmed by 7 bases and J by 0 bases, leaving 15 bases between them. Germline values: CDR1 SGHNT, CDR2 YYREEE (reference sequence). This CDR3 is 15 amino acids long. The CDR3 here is CASGLAEQSTDTQYF. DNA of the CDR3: TGTGCCAGCGGACTGGCGGAGCAGAGCACAGATACGCAGTATTTT.

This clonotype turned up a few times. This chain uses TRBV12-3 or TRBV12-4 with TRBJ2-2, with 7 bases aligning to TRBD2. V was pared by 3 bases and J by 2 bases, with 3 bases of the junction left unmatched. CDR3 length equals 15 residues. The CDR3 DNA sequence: TGTGCCAGCAGTTTTCGCGGGGGAAACACCGGGGAGCTGTTTTTT. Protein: CASSFRGGNTGELFF.

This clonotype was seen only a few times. CDR3 DNA: TGTGCCAGCAGCCAAGGTATGGCAGGGCACGCCTATGGCTACACCTTC. Amino acids: CASSQGMAGHAYGYTF. The chain uses TRBV3-1 and TRBJ1-2; TRBD1 is a possible D gene (5 bases). CDR3 length: 16 amino acids. V gave up 1 base and J gave up 4 bases, with 16 bases separating them. In germline, CDR1 is LGHDT, CDR2 YNNKEL (reference sequence).

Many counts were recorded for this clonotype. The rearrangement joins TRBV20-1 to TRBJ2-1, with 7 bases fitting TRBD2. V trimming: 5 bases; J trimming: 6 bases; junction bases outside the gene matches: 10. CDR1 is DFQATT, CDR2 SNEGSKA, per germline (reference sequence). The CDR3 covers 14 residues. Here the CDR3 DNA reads TGCAGTGCTTATGATCCGGGGAGGGGCAATGAGCAGTTCTTC. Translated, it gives CSAYDPGRGNEQFF.

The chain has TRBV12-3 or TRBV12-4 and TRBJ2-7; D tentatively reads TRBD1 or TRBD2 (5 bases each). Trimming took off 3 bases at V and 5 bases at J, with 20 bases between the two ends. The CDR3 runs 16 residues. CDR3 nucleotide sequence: TGTGCCAGCAGTTTCTACAGGTTTGGGCTCGGGGACGAGCAGTACTTC. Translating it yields CASSFYRFGLGDEQYF.

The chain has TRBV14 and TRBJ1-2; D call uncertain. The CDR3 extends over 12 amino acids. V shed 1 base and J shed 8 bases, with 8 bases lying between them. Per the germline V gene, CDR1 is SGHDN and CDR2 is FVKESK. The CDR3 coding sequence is TGTGCCAGCAGCCAAGCCAACGGCGGCTACACCTTC. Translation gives CASSQANGGYTF.

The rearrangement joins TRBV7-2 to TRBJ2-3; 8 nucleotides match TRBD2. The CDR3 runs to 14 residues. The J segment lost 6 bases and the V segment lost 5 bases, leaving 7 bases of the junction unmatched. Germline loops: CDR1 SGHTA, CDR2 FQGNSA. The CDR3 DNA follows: TGTGCCAGCAGCCAACATAGCGGGGTGGATACGCAGTATTTT. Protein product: CASSQHSGVDTQYF.

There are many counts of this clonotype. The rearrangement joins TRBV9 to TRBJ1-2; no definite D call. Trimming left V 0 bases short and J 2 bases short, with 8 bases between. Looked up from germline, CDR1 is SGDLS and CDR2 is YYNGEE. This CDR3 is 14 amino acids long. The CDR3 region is CASSVEMGNYGYTF. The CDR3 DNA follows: TGTGCCAGCAGCGTAGAGATGGGGAACTATGGCTACACCTTC.

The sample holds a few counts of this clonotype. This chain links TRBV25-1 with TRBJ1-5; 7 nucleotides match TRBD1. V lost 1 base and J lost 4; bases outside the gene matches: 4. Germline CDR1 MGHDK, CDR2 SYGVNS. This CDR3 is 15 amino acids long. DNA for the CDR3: TGTGCCAGCAGTGAATCGAGGGGGCCGAATCAGCCCCAGCATTTT. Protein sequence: CASSESRGPNQPQHF.

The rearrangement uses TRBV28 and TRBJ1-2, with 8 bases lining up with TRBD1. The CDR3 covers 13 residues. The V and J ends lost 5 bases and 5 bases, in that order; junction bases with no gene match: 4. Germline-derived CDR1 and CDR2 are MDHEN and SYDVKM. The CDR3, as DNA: TGTGCCAGCAGTCCAGGGGGCGATTATGGCTACACCTTC. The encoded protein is CASSPGGDYGYTF.

CDR3 sequence (DNA): TGTGCCAGCAGCCCGTGGGACAGGGAAAATTCACCCCTCCACTTT. Protein: CASSPWDRENSPLHF. The chain couples TRBV7-9 to TRBJ1-6, with 9 bases that match TRBD1. The trim removed 5 bases at V and 7 bases at J, leaving 6 bases unmatched. CDR3 length: 15 residues. The germline gives CDR1 SEHNR, CDR2 FQNEAQ (reference sequence).

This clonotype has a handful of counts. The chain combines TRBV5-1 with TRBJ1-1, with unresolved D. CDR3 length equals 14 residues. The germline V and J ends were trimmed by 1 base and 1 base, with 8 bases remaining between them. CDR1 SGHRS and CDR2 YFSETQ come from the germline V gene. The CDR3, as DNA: TGCGCCAGCAGCTTGTTCGACAAGAACACTGAAGCTTTCTTT. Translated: CASSLFDKNTEAFF.

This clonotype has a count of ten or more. CDR3 sequence: CASSPLGDEQYF. In DNA, the CDR3 is TGCGCCAGCAGCCCCTTAGGGGACGAGCAGTACTTC. The chain joins TRBV4-1 to TRBJ2-7, with D perhaps matching TRBD1 (5 bases). V lost 4 bases and J 5 bases, leaving 9 bases between the germline ends. The length of the CDR3 is 12 residues. Germline V gene lookup returns CDR1 MGHRA and CDR2 YSYEKL.

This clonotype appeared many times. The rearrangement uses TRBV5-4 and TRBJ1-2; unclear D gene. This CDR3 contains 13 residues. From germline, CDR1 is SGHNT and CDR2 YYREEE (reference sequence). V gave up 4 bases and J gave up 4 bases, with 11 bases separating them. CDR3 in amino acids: CASSPAGPYGYTF. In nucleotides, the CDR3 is TGTGCCAGCAGCCCCGCGGGCCCCTATGGCTACACCTTC.

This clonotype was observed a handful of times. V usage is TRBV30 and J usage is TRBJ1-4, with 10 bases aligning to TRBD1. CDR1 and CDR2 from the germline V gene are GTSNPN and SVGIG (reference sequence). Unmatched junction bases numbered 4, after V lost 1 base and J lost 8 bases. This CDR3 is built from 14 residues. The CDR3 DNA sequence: TGTGCCTGGAGTGCGGGGACAGGGGTAGAAAAACTGTTTTTT. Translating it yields CAWSAGTGVEKLFF.

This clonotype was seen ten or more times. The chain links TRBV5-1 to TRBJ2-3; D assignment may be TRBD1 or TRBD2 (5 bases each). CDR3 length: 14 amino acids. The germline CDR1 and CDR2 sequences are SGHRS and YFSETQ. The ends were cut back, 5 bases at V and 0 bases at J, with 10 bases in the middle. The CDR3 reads CASSRDPSTDTQYF. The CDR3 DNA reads TGCGCCAGCAGTAGGGACCCTAGCACAGATACGCAGTATTTT. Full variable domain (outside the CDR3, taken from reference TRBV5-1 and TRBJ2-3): KAGVTQTPRYLIKTRGQQVTLSCSPISGHRSVSWYQQTPGQGLQFLFEYFSETQRNKGNFPGRFSGRQFSNSRSEMNVSTLELGDSALYLCASSRDPSTDTQYFGPGTRLTVL.

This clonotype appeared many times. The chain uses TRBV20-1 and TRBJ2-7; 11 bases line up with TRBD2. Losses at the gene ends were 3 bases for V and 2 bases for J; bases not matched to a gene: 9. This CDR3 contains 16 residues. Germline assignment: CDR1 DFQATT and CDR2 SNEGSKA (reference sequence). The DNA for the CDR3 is TGCAGTGCTAGCGAGTCTAATAGCGGGGGGGCCTACGAGCAGTACGTC. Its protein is CSASESNSGGAYEQYV.

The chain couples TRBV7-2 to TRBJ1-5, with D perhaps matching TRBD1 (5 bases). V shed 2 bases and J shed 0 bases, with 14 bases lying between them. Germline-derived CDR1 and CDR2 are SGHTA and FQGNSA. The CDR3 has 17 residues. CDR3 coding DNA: TGTGCCAGCAGCTTACAGGGTTTGATGAATAGCAATCAGCCCCAGCATTTT. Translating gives CASSLQGLMNSNQPQHF.

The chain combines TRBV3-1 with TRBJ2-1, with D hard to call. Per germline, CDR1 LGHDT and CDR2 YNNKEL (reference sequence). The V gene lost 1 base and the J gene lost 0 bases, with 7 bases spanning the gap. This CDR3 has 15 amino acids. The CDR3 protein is CASSQVQSSYNEQFF. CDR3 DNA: TGTGCCAGCAGCCAAGTTCAGAGCTCCTACAATGAGCAGTTCTTC.

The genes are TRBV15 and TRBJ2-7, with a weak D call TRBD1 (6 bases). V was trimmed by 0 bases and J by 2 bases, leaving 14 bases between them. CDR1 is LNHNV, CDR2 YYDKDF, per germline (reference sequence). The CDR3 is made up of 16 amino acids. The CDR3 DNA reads TGTGCCACCAGCAGAGATCTTGGGGGCACGCCCTACGAGCAGTACTTC. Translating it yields CATSRDLGGTPYEQYF.

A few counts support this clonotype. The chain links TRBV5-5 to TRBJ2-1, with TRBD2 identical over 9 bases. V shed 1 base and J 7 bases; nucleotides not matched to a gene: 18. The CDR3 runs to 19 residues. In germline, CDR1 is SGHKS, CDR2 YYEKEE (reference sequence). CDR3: CASSLKPLSGGSLWNEQFF. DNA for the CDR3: TGTGCCAGCAGCTTGAAACCCTTGAGCGGGGGGTCTCTGTGGAATGAGCAGTTCTTC.

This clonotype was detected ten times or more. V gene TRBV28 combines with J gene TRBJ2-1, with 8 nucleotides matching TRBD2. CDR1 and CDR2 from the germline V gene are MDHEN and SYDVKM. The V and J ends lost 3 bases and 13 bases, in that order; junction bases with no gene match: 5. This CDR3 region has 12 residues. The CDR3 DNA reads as TGTGCCAGCAGTTTCCAGCGGGGGAAACAGTTCTTC. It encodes CASSFQRGKQFF.

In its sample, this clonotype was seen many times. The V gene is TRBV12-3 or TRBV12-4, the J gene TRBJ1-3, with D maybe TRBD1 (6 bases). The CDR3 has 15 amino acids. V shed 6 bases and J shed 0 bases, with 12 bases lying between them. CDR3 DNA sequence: TGTGCCAGCAGGCACAGGGATCTCTCTGGAAACACCATATATTTT. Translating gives CASRHRDLSGNTIYF.

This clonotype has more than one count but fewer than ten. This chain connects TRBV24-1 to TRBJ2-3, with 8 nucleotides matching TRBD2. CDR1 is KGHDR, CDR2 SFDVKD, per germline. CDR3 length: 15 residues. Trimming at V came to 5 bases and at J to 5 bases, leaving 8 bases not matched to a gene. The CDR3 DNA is TGTGCCACCAGTGCCCCGGGGGGGCAGGGAGATACGCAGTATTTT. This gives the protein CATSAPGGQGDTQYF.

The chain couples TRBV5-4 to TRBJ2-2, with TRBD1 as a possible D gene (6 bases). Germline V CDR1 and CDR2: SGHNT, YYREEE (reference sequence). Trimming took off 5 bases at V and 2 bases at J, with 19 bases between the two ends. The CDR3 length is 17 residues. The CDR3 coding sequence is TGTGCCAGCAGAGGGACCTCCGACAGGTCAAACACCGGGGAGCTGTTTTTT. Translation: CASRGTSDRSNTGELFF.

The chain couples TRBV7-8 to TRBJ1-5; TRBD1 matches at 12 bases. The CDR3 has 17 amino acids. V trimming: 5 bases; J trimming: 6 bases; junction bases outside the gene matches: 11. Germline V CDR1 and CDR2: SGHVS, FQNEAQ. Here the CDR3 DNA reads TGTGCCAGCAGCCGTACCGGTGGGACAGGGGGCATTCAGCCCCAGCATTTT. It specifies CASSRTGGTGGIQPQHF.

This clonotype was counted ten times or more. DNA for the CDR3: TGTGCCAGCAGCCCGCTTCGTACCGGGGGTACGCAGTATTTT. It translates to CASSPLRTGGTQYF. This chain uses TRBV7-2 with TRBJ2-3; possibly TRBD2 for D (6 bases). The CDR3 totals 14 residues. V gave up 5 bases and J gave up 8 bases, with 17 bases separating them. CDR1 and CDR2 from the germline V gene are SGHTA and FQGNSA.